This entry describes one T cell receptor (beta chain). This table comes from immunoSEQ multiplex PCR, and its TCRdb copy is limited to in-frame clones, with some not included. The sample lists 30,000 to 40,000 clones, about 92% occurring once. This sample is part of a study of OX40 agonist ivuxolimab in advanced cancers. About the study: Partial responses were recorded for three patients, including one with hepatocellular carcinoma and two with cutaneous melanoma.

Cycle 7 day 1, cycle 4 day 1, and baseline were the timepoints at which blood was sampled. The sequence came from an adult with an advanced solid tumor such as melanoma, head and neck, liver or kidney cancer. The material sequenced was CD4+ or CD8+ T cells sorted from blood, taken in a trial of the OX40 agonist ivuxolimab.

CDR3 amino acids: CASSPRRGFSGNTIYF. CDR3 DNA sequence: TGTGCCAGCAGTCCAAGGCGGGGATTCTCTGGAAACACCATATATTTT. The rearrangement joins TRBV27 to TRBJ1-3; unclear D gene. The ends were cut back, 5 bases at V and 0 bases at J, with 14 bases in the middle. From germline, CDR1 is MNHEY and CDR2 SMNVEV (reference sequence). CDR3 length: 16 residues.